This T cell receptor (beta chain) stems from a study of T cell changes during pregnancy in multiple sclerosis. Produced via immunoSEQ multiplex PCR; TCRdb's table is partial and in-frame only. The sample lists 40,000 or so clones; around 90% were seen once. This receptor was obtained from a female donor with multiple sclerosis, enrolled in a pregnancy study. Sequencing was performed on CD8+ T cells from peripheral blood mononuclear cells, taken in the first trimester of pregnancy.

The CDR3 coding sequence is TGCGCCAGCAGCCATATGACCGGGACAGCTTACTACAATGAGCAGTTCTTC. This encodes CASSHMTGTAYYNEQFF. This chain links TRBV5-1 with TRBJ2-1; 7 nucleotides agree with TRBD1. Germline CDR1 SGHRS, CDR2 YFSETQ. The CDR3 has 17 amino acids. V gave up 4 bases and J gave up 3 bases; unmatched junction bases: 13.